This TCR beta chain was captured in a study of blood T cell repertoires in COVID-19. Study in general: There were acute and convalescent COVID-19 samples, and they came from the United States, Italy and Spain. In each case, the material was cDNA or gDNA derived from T cells, B-cell-depleted T cells, or PBMCs.

The CDR3 totals 16 residues. J lost 5 bases, V lost 4 bases, and 5 bases had no gene match. CDR1 is SGHTA, CDR2 FQGTGA, per germline. Study processing details: The authors estimated nucleated cell counts from reference gene primer amplification. Profiled with immunoSEQ multiplex PCR; TCRdb holds only in-frame clones, not every one. The V and J calls and clone size are taken from that table; D and trimming were inferred from the DNA. The top ten clones hold 15% to 20% of a sample with about 190,000 clones, around 77% of them seen once. Source material: peripheral blood. The receptor was isolated from a man between 60 and 75 years old with active or convalescent COVID-19. The chain uses TRBV7-3 and TRBJ2-1, with 13 bases lining up with TRBD2. The CDR3 reads CASSSTSGRIDNEQFF. CDR3 coding DNA: TGTGCCAGCAGCTCGACTAGCGGGAGGATAGACAATGAGCAGTTCTTC.